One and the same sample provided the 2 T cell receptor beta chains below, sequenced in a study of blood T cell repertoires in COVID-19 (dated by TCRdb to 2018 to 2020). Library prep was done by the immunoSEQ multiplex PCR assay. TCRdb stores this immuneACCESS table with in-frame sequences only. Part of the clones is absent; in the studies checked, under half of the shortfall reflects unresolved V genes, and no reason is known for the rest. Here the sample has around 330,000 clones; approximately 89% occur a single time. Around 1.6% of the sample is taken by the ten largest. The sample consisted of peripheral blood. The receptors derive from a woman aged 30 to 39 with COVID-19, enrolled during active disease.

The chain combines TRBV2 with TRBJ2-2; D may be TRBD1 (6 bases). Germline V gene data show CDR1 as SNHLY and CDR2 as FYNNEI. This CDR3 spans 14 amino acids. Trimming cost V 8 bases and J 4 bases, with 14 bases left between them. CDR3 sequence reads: CASSRDILTGELFF. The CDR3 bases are TGTGCCAGCTCCCGGGACATTCTCACCGGGGAGCTGTTTTTT. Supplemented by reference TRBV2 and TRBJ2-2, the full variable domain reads EPEVTQTPSHQVTQMGQEVILRCVPISNHLYFYWYRQILGQKVEFLVSFYNNEISEKSEIFDDQFSVERPDGSNFTLKIRSTKLEDSAMYFCASSRDILTGELFFGEGSRLTVL.

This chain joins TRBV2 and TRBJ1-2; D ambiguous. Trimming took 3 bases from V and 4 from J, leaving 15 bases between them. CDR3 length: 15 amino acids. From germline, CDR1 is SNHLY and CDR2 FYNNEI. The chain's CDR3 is CASSDPSGFSYGYTF. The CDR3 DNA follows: TGTGCCAGCAGTGATCCTTCAGGTTTTTCCTATGGCTACACCTTC.